The present T cell receptor (beta chain) was sequenced within a study of CD8+CD57+ T cells in acquired aplastic anemia. Profiling that covered TCR beta VDJ and CDR3 relied on genomic DNA as its template. In TCRdb, the reads were re-called with MiXCR into one record per CDR3 protein. Of approximately 270,000 distinct CDR3 sequences in the sample, 45% to 70% were seen once. V was trimmed by 0 bases and J by 2 bases, leaving 10 bases between them. The CDR3 length is 15 residues. CDR1 and CDR2 from the germline V gene are SGHVS and FQNEAQ. This clonotype was seen ten or more times. The receptor's source is a human donor with severe aplastic anemia or a healthy control (not recorded which). The chain combines TRBV7-8 with TRBJ2-5; D may be TRBD1 (6 bases). Sequenced material: sorted CD4+, CD8+, or CD8+CD57+ T cells (not recorded which) from PBMCs. CDR3: CASSLAGRGQETQYF. The CDR3 nucleotides read TGTGCCAGCAGCTTAGCGGGCAGGGGACAAGAGACCCAGTACTTC.